This is a list of T cell receptor beta chains from one sample in a study of regulatory T cells in long-lasting Graves disease. One entry per CDR3 protein, called by TCRdb with MiXCR from the multiplex PCR reads. The sample shows just over 600,000 distinct CDR3 sequences, about 16% of them seen only once. This sample was shared with a second study, whose subject was T cells in Graves' hyperthyroidism and ophthalmopathy.

Here the sequenced sample was peripheral blood mononuclear cells (PBMCs), taken at new diagnosis, from a patient treated with antithyroid drugs. These receptors were taken from a woman under 40 with Graves disease. Both conserved end residues are part of each CDR3. The D gene is left open where the match is weak. Clone size, where shown, is once, few, many, or a class for clones that have expanded.

clone_size j_call d_call v_call cdr3_aa cdr3_nt
- TRBJ1-6 - TRBV6-2/TRBV6-3 CASSPERRNSPLHF TGTGCCAGCAGTCCCGAACGACGGAATTCACCCCTCCACTTT
many TRBJ1-1 - TRBV6-1 CASSAWESGTEAFF TGTGCCAGCAGTGCCTGGGAAAGCGGGACTGAAGCTTTCTTT
- TRBJ1-1 - TRBV30 CAWPGPPGENTEAFF TGTGCCTGGCCAGGCCCCCCAGGGGAGAACACTGAAGCTTTCTTT
few TRBJ2-7 - TRBV11-2 CASSPEHLGRHEQYF TGTGCCAGCAGCCCGGAACATCTGGGGAGGCACGAGCAGTACTTC
many TRBJ1-2 - TRBV7-2 CASSFGSANYGYTF TGTGCCAGCAGCTTCGGCAGCGCTAACTATGGCTACACCTTC
many TRBJ1-2 TRBD1 TRBV29-1 CSVDDRVRYGYTF TGCAGCGTTGATGACAGGGTGCGATATGGCTACACCTTC
many TRBJ2-5 - TRBV20-1 CSATGSETQYF TGCAGTGCTACAGGGTCAGAGACCCAGTACTTC
- TRBJ2-7 TRBD1 TRBV20-1 CSARTGGPYEQYF TGCAGTGCTAGGACAGGGGGACCCTACGAGCAGTACTTC
few TRBJ2-7 TRBD2 TRBV6-4 CASSDSIAGGPSEQYF TGTGCCAGCAGTGACTCAATAGCGGGAGGGCCAAGTGAGCAGTACTTC
- TRBJ2-7 - TRBV9 CASSAFPLGSSYGQYF TGTGCCAGCAGCGCCTTCCCACTAGGCAGCTCCTACGGGCAGTACTTC
few TRBJ1-2 - TRBV20-1 CSAREGARGNYGYTF TGCAGTGCTAGAGAGGGGGCTAGGGGTAACTATGGCTACACCTTC
many TRBJ2-3 TRBD2 TRBV7-9 CASSPGTSGSGDTQYF TGTGCCAGCAGCCCTGGGACTAGCGGGAGCGGAGATACGCAGTATTTT
- TRBJ2-2 - TRBV20-1 CSATQAGSTGELFF TGCAGTGCTACCCAGGCCGGGAGCACCGGGGAGCTGTTTTTT
many TRBJ1-1 - TRBV6-1 CASTSGAFMNTEAFF TGTGCCTCAACCTCAGGGGCCTTCATGAACACTGAAGCTTTCTTT
many TRBJ2-3 - TRBV28 CASSLPKVGPTQYF TGTGCCAGCAGTTTACCCAAAGTGGGTCCTACGCAGTATTTT